Listed below are T cell receptor beta chains from one sample, sequenced in a study of T cell responses to AZD1222 COVID-19 vaccine. Clones were read by immunoSEQ multiplex PCR, and TCRdb kept only the in-frame ones, dropping some. Of roughly 50,000 clones listed, 70% to 90% are singletons. The sample was peripheral blood, taken on day 0 of AZD1222 vaccination. These receptors originate from an adult in good health. The CDR3 runs from the conserved cysteine through the conserved F or W. The order of the fields is D gene, J gene, clone size, V gene, CDR3 protein, CDR3 DNA. A D gene is named only where the DNA matches it firmly. Clone size is given for some rows only: seen once, a few or many times, or a class if the clone is expanded.

>-|TRBJ2-1|-|TRBV3-1/TRBV3-2
CASSQDGGQSYNEQFF
TGTGCCAGCAGCCAAGATGGTGGACAATCCTACAATGAGCAGTTCTTC
>-|TRBJ2-1|-|TRBV5-8
CASSLRDLQINEQFF
TGTGCCAGCAGCTTAAGGGACTTACAGATTAATGAGCAGTTCTTC
>TRBD1|TRBJ2-5|-|TRBV5-1
CASSPTTGGKETQYF
TGCGCCAGCAGCCCTACTACAGGGGGTAAAGAGACCCAGTACTTC
>TRBD1|TRBJ1-6|-|TRBV27
CASSLSGQGNSPLHF
TGTGCCAGCAGTTTATCGGGACAGGGTAATTCACCCCTCCACTTT
>-|TRBJ2-3|-|TRBV27
CASRKRKGTDTQYF
TGTGCCAGCAGGAAGCGGAAAGGCACAGATACGCAGTATTTT
>-|TRBJ1-2|-|TRBV5-4
CASSLSGQSNYGYTF
TGTGCCAGCAGCTTATCCGGACAGAGTAACTATGGCTACACCTTC
>TRBD1|TRBJ2-5|-|TRBV30
CAWATGGVETQYF
TGTGCCTGGGCAACAGGGGGCGTAGAGACCCAGTACTTC
>-|TRBJ1-2|-|TRBV7-9
CASSITSGRVGYTF
TGTGCCAGCAGCATAACCTCAGGGCGAGTTGGCTACACCTTC
>TRBD1|TRBJ2-1|-|TRBV28
CASSLRQGVLYNEQFF
TGTGCCAGCAGTTTAAGACAGGGGGTATTATACAATGAGCAGTTCTTC
>-|TRBJ2-2|-|TRBV5-1
CASSLPGQTGELFF
TGCGCCAGCAGCTTACCCGGACAGACCGGGGAGCTGTTTTTT
>TRBD1|TRBJ2-7|-|TRBV28
CASRSTGTGTYEQYF
TGTGCCAGCAGAAGTACCGGGACAGGAACCTACGAGCAGTACTTC
>-|TRBJ1-4|few|TRBV6-5
CASSYRRGRLFF
TGTGCCAGCAGTTACAGAAGGGGACGTTTGTTTTTT
>-|TRBJ2-1|-|TRBV18
CASSPPGNKEYNEQFF
TGTGCCAGCTCACCACCAGGGAATAAGGAATACAATGAGCAGTTCTTC
>-|TRBJ1-3|-|TRBV5-1
CASSLTPRRQDDTIYF
TGCGCCAGCAGCTTGACACCCCGCAGGCAAGACGACACCATATATTTT
>-|TRBJ2-1|-|TRBV18
CASSLRDGVEQFF
TGTGCCAGCTCACTCCGGGACGGGGTTGAGCAGTTCTTC
>-|TRBJ1-1|-|TRBV6-5
CASQFYRTTEAFF
TGTGCCAGCCAGTTTTACAGGACCACTGAAGCTTTCTTT
>-|TRBJ1-4|-|TRBV10-2
CASSESGTREKLFF
TGCGCCAGCAGTGAGAGCGGGACTCGGGAAAAACTGTTTTTT
>-|TRBJ1-1|-|TRBV29-1
CSVTTALGFLVEAFF
TGCAGCGTTACGACTGCACTAGGGTTCCTAGTAGAAGCTTTCTTT
>TRBD1|TRBJ1-5|-|TRBV5-1
CASSNSGQINQPQHF
TGCGCCAGCTCGAATTCGGGACAGATCAATCAGCCCCAGCATTTT
>TRBD1|TRBJ2-1|once|TRBV27
CASSFLGQGLSNEQFF
TGTGCCAGCAGTTTCCTGGGACAGGGGCTTAGCAATGAGCAGTTCTTC
>-|TRBJ1-2|once|TRBV10-3
CAISAEPTRYGYTF
TGTGCCATCAGCGCGGAACCAACTAGGTATGGCTACACCTTC
>-|TRBJ1-2|-|TRBV18
CASSPSTDRQYGYTF
TGTGCCAGCTCACCGTCTACGGACCGACAGTATGGCTACACCTTC
>-|TRBJ2-7|-|TRBV7-2
CASSTAYEQYF
TGTGCCAGCAGTACCGCCTACGAGCAGTACTTC
>-|TRBJ2-7|once|TRBV29-1
CSVGESGGEQYF
TGCAGCGTTGGGGAATCCGGCGGAGAGCAGTACTTC
>-|TRBJ1-4|-|TRBV2
CASNRGSSEKLFF
TGTGCCAGCAACCGGGGTAGTTCTGAAAAACTGTTTTTT
>-|TRBJ1-5|-|TRBV19
CASSIPTFRGAGSNQPQHF
TGTGCCAGTAGTATACCTACTTTCAGAGGTGCGGGGAGCAATCAGCCCCAGCATTTT